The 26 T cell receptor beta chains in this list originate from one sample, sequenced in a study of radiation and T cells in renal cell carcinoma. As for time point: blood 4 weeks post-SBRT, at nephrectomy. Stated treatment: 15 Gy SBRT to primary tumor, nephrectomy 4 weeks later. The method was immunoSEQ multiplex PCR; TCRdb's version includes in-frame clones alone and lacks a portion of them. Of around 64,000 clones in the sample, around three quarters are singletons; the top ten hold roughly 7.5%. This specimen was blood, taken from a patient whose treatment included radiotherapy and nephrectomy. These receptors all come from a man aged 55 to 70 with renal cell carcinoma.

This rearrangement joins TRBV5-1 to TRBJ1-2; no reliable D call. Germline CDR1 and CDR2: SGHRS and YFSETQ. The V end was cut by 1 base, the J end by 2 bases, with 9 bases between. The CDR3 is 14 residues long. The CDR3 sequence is CASSLPSVNYGYTF. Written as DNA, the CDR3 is TGCGCCAGCAGCTTGCCGTCGGTGAACTATGGCTACACCTTC. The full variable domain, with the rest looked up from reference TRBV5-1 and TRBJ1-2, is KAGVTQTPRYLIKTRGQQVTLSCSPISGHRSVSWYQQTPGQGLQFLFEYFSETQRNKGNFPGRFSGRQFSNSRSEMNVSTLELGDSALYLCASSLPSVNYGYTFGSGTRLTVV.

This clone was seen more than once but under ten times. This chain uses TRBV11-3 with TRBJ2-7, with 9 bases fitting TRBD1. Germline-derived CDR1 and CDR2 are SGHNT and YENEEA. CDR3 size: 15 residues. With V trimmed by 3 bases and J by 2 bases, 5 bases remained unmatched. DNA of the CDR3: TGTGCCAGCAGCTTGGGGACAGGGTCAACCTACGAGCAGTACTTC. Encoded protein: CASSLGTGSTYEQYF.

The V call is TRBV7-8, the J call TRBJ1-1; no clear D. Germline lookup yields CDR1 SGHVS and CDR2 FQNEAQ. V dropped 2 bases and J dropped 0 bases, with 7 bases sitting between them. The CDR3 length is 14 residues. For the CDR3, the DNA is TGTGCCAGCAGCTTACGGAGTGTGAACACTGAAGCTTTCTTT. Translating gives CASSLRSVNTEAFF.

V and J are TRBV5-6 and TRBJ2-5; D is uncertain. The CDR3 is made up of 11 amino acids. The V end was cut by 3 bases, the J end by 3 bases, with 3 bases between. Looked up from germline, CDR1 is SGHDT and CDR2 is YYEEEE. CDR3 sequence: CASSYKETQYF. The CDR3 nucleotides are TGTGCCAGCAGCTACAAAGAGACCCAGTACTTC.

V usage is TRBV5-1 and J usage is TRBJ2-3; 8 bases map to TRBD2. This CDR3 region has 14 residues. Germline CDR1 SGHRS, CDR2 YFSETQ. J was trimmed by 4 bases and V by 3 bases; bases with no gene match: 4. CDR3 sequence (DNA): TGCGCCAGCAGCTACGGACTAGCATCAGATACGCAGTATTTT. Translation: CASSYGLASDTQYF.

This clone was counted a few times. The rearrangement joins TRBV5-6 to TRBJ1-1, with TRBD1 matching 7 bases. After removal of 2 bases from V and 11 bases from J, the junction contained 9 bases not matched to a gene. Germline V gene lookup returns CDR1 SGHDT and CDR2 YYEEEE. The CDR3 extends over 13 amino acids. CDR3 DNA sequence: TGTGCCAGCAGCTTTTTCCCCGGGACAGTGGCTTTCTTT. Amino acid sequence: CASSFFPGTVAFF. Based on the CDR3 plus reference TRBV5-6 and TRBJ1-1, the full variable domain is DAGVTQSPTHLIKTRGQQVTLRCSPKSGHDTVSWYQQALGQGPQFIFQYYEEEERQRGNFPDRFSGHQFPNYSSELNVNALLLGDSALYLCASSFFPGTVAFFGQGTRLTVV.

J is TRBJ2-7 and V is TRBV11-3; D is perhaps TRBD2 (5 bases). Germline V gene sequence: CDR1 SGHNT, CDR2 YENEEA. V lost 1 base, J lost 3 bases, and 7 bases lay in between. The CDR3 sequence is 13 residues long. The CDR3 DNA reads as TGTGCCAGCAGCTTAGGCCGGGACTACGAGCAGTACTTC. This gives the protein CASSLGRDYEQYF.

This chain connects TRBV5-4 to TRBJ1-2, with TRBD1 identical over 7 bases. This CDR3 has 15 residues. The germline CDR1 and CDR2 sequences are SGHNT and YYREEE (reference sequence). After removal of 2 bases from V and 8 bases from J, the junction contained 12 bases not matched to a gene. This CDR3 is CASSFGPETGIGYTF. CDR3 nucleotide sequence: TGTGCCAGCAGCTTTGGGCCCGAGACAGGGATCGGCTACACCTTC.

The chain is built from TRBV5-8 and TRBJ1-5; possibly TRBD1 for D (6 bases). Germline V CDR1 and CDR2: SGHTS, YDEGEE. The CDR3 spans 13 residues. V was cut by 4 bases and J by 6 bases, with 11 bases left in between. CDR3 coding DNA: TGTGCCAGCAGCCTCAGGGGTAGTCAGCCCCAGCATTTT. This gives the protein CASSLRGSQPQHF. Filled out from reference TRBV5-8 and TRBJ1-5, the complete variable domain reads EAGVTQSPTHLIKTRGQQATLRCSPISGHTSVYWYQQALGLGLQFLLWYDEGEERNRGNFPPRFSGRQFPNYSSELNVNALELEDSALYLCASSLRGSQPQHFGDGTRLSIL.

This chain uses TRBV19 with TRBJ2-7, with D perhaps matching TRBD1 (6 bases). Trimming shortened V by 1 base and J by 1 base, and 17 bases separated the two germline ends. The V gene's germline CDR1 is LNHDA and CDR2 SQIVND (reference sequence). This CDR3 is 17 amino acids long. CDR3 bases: TGTGCCAGTAGTATAGCCCCCTCCTCCCAGGGGTCCTACGAGCAGTACTTC. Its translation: CASSIAPSSQGSYEQYF.

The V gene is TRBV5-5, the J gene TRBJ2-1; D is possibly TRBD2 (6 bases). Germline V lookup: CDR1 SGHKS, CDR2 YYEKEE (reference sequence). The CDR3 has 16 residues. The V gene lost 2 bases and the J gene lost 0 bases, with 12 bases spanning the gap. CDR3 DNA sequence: TGTGCCAGCAGCTTAATAGCGGACCTCTCCTACAATGAGCAGTTCTTC. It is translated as CASSLIADLSYNEQFF.

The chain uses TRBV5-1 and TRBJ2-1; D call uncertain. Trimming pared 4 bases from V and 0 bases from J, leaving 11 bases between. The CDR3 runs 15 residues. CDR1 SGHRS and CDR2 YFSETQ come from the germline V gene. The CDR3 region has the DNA TGCGCCAGCAGCACCCAACTGAGCTCCTACAATGAGCAGTTCTTC. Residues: CASSTQLSSYNEQFF.

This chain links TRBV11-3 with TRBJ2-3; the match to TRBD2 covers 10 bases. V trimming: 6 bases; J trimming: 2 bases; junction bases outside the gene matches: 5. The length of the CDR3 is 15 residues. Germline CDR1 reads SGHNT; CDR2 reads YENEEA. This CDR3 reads CASRTSGLYTDTQYF. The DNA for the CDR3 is TGTGCCAGCAGGACTAGCGGGCTCTACACAGATACGCAGTATTTT. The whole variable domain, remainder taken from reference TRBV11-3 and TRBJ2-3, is EAGVVQSPRYKIIEKKQPVAFWCNPISGHNTLYWYLQNLGQGPELLIRYENEEAVDDSQLPKDRFSAERLKGVDSTLKIQPAELGDSAVYLCASRTSGLYTDTQYFGPGTRLTVL.

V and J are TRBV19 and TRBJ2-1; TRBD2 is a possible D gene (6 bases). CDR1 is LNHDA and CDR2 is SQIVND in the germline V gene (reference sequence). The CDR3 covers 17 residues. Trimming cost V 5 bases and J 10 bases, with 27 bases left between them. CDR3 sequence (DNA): TGTGCCAGTAGTGCGAAACTAGCTGGGGCCAATTTATGGGAGCAGTTCTTC. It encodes CASSAKLAGANLWEQFF.

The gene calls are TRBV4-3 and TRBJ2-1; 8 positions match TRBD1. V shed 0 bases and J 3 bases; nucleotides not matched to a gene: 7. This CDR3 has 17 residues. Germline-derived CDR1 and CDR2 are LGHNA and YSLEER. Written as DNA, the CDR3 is TGCGCCAGCAGCCAAGATCAAAACAGGGGGAACTACAATGAGCAGTTCTTC. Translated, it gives CASSQDQNRGNYNEQFF.

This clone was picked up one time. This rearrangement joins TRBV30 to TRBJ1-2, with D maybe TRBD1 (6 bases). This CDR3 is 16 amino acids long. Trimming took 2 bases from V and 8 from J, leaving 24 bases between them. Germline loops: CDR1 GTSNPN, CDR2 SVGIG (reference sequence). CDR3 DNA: TGTGCCTGGAGTCTGATTTCTGGGGGGGGCGGAAGCGGCTACACCTTC. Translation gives CAWSLISGGGGSGYTF.

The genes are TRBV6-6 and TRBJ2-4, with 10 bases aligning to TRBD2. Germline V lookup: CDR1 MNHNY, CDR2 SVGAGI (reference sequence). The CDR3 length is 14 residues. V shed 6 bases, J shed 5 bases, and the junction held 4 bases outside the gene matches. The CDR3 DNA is TGTGCCAGCAGCCTTGGACTAGCGGAAAACATTCAGTACTTC. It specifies CASSLGLAENIQYF.

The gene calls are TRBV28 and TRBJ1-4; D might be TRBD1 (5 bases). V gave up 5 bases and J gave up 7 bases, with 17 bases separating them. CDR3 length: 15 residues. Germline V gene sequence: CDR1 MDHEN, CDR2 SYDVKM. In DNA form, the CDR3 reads TGTGCCAGCAGTGCCGCGGGGGGTGCTGGTGAAAAACTGTTTTTT. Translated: CASSAAGGAGEKLFF. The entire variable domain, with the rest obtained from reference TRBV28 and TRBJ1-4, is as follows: DVKVTQSSRYLVKRTGEKVFLECVQDMDHENMFWYRQDPGLGLRLIYFSYDVKMKEKGDIPEGYSVSREKKERFSLILESASTNQTSMYLCASSAAGGAGEKLFFGSGTQLSVL.

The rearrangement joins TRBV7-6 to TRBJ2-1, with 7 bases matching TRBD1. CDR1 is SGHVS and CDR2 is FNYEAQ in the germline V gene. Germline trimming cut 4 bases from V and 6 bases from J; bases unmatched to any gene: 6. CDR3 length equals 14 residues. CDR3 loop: CASSSPTGVNEQFF. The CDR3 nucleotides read TGTGCCAGCAGCTCTCCCACAGGGGTCAATGAGCAGTTCTTC.

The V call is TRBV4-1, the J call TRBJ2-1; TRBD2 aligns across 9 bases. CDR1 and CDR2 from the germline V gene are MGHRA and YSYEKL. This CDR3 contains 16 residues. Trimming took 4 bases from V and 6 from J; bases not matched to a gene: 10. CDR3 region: CASSLSAGGALNEQFF. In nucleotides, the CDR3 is TGCGCCAGCAGCCTTTCTGCGGGGGGGGCTCTCAATGAGCAGTTCTTC.

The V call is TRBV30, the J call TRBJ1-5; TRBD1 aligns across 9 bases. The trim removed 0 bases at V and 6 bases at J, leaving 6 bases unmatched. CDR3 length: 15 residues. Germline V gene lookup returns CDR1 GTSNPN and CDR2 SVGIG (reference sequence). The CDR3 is CAWSVGGQGFQPQHF. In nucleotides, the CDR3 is TGTGCCTGGAGTGTAGGGGGACAGGGATTTCAGCCCCAGCATTTT.

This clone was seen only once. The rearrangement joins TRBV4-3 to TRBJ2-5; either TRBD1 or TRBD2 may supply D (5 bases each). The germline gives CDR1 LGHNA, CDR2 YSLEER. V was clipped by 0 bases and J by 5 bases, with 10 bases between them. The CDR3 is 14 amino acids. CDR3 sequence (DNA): TGCGCCAGCAGCCAAGAACCCGGGACGGAGACCCAGTACTTC. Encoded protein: CASSQEPGTETQYF.

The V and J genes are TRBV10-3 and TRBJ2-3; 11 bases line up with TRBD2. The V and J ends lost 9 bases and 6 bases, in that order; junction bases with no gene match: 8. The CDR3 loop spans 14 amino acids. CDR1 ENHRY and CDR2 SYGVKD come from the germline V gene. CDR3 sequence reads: CAIFSGGASDTQYF. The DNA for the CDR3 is TGTGCCATTTTTAGCGGGGGGGCTTCGGATACGCAGTATTTT.

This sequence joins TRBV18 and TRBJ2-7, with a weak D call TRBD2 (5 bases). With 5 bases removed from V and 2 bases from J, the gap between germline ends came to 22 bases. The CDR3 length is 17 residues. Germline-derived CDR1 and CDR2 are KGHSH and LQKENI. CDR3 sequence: CASSFRLTQGFPYEQYV. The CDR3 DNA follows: TGTGCCAGCTCATTCCGACTAACACAAGGGTTCCCCTACGAGCAGTACGTC.

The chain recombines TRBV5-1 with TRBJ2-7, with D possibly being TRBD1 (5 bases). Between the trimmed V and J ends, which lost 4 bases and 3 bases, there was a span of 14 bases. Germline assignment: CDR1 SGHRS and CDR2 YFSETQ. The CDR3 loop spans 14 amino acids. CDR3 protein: CASSRGTGDYEQYF. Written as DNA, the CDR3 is TGCGCCAGCAGCAGGGGTACAGGAGACTACGAGCAGTACTTC. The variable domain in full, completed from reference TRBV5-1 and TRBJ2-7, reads KAGVTQTPRYLIKTRGQQVTLSCSPISGHRSVSWYQQTPGQGLQFLFEYFSETQRNKGNFPGRFSGRQFSNSRSEMNVSTLELGDSALYLCASSRGTGDYEQYFGPGTRLTVT.

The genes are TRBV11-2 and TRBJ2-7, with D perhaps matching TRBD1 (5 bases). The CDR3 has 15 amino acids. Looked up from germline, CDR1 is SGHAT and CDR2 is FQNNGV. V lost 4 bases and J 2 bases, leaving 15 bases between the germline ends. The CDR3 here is CASSSAQGRPYEQYF. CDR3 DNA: TGTGCCAGCAGCTCCGCGCAGGGTAGGCCCTACGAGCAGTACTTC.